The clone carrying this T cell receptor (beta chain) was picked up many times. The time point is: persistent/refractory GD, antithyroid drugs over 5 years with positive TRAb. Making the TCR library involved RNA that had been extracted from PBMCs. Criteria from the American Thyroid Association guidelines were applied to diagnose Graves' disease. The authors built TCR beta libraries using iRepertoire HTBI primers and Arm-PCR of CDR3 regions. TCRdb recomputed calls from the multiplex PCR reads with MiXCR, one row per CDR3 protein. The sample lists about 470,000 distinct CDR3 sequences, less than 25% occurring once. This sample was taken from a study of regulatory T cells in long-lasting Graves disease. Study in general: Patients with persistent Graves' disease had over 5 years of antithyroid drugs and persistent TSH receptor antibodies.

The material sequenced was peripheral blood mononuclear cells (PBMCs), taken when the disease was refractory, from a patient treated with antithyroid drugs. The clonotype originates from a female donor with Graves disease.

The CDR3 region is CASSSRLAGVSQYF. CDR3 in DNA: TGTGCCAGCAGTTCCAGACTAGCGGGAGTATCGCAGTACTTC. The rearrangement joins TRBV28 to TRBJ2-7, with TRBD2 identical over 12 bases. The CDR3 extends over 14 amino acids. V dropped 4 bases and J dropped 9; count of bases not matched to a gene: 7. The germline V gene has CDR1 MDHEN and CDR2 SYDVKM.